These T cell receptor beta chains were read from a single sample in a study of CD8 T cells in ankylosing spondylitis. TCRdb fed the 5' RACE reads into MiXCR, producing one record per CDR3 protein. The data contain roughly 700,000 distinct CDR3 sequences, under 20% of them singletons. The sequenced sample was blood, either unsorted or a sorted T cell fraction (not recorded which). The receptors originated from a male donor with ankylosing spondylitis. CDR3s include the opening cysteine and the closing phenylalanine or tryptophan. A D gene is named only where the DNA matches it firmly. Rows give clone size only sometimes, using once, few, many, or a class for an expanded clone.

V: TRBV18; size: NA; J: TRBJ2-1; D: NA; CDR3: CASSLDWWNEQFF; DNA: TGTGCCAGCTCACTGGACTGGTGGAATGAGCAGTTCTTC
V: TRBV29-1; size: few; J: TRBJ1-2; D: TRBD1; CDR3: CSVEIGQGDGYTF; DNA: TGCAGCGTTGAGATTGGACAGGGGGATGGCTACACCTTC
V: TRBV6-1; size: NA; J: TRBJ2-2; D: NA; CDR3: CASRFGGTGELFF; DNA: TGTGCCAGCAGGTTTGGGGGCACCGGGGAGCTGTTTTTT
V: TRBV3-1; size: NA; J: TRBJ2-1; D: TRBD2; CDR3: CASSQVTLTSVITPYNEQFF; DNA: TGTGCCAGCAGCCAGGTAACTTTGACTAGCGTCATCACTCCCTACAATGAGCAGTTCTTC
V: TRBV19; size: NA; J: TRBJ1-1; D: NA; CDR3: CASSIVMVNTEAFF; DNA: TGTGCCAGTAGTATAGTAATGGTGAACACTGAAGCTTTCTTT
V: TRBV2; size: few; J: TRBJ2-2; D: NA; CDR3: CASSGMALANTGELFF; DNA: TGTGCCAGCAGTGGGATGGCCCTCGCGAACACCGGGGAGCTGTTTTTT
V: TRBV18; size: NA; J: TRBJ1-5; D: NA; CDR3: CASSSTTAGRGNQPQHF; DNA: TGTGCCAGCTCAAGCACTACTGCGGGGCGAGGCAATCAGCCCCAGCATTTT
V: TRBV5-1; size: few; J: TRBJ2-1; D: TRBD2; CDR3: CASSLGGRAINEQFF; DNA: TGCGCCAGCAGCTTGGGAGGGAGGGCCATTAATGAGCAGTTCTTC
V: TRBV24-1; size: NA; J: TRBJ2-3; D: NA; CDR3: CATSDRASETDTQYF; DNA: TGTGCCACCAGCGACAGGGCTAGCGAAACAGATACGCAGTATTTT
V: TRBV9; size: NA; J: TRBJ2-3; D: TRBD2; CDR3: CASSVYSGRADTQYF; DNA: TGTGCCAGCAGCGTATATAGCGGGAGGGCAGATACGCAGTATTTT
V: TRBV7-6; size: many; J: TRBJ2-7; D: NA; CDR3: CASSLGQIYEQYF; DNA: TGTGCCAGCAGCCTAGGGCAGATCTACGAGCAGTACTTC
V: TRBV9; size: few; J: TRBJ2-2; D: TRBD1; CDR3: CASSVGQGWNTGELFF; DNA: TGTGCCAGCAGCGTCGGACAGGGATGGAACACCGGGGAGCTGTTTTTT
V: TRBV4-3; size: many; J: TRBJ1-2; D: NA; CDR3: CASSQDSRQTNGYTF; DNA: TGCGCCAGCAGCCAAGATAGTAGACAGACGAATGGCTACACCTTC
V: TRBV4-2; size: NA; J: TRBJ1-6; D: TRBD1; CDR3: CASSQDSQTGANSPLHF; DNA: TGTGCCAGCAGCCAAGACTCCCAGACAGGGGCCAATTCACCCCTCCACTTT
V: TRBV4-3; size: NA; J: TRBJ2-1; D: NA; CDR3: CASSQDRSGETGNEQFF; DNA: TGCGCCAGCAGCCAAGATCGGAGCGGAGAAACGGGCAATGAGCAGTTCTTC
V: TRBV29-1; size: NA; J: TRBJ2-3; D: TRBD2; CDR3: CSVVGRGITDTQYF; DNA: TGCAGCGTTGTGGGGCGGGGGATCACAGATACGCAGTATTTT
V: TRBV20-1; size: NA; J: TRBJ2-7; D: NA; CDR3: CSAKGGYEQYF; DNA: TGCAGTGCGAAGGGGGGGTACGAGCAGTACTTC
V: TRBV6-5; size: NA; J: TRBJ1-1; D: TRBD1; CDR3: CASSNPSRDRAGNTEAFF; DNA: TGTGCCAGCAGTAACCCAAGCCGGGACAGGGCGGGGAACACTGAAGCTTTCTTT
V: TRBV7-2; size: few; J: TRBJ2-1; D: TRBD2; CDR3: CASSLGQRGGEFF; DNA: TGTGCCAGCAGCTTAGGACAGCGGGGGGGAGAGTTCTTC
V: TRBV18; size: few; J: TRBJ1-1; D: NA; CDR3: CASSPLGGEGTEAFF; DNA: TGTGCCAGCTCACCATTGGGAGGTGAGGGCACTGAAGCTTTCTTT
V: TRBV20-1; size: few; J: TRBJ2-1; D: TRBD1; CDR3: CSASIGTGFYNEQFF; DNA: TGCAGTGCCTCGATCGGGACAGGGTTTTACAATGAGCAGTTCTTC
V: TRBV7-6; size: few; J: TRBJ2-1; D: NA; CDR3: CASSLYGQGWDEQFF; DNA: TGTGCCAGCAGCTTATATGGGCAGGGTTGGGATGAGCAGTTCTTC
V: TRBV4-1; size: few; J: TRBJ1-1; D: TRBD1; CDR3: CASSQEGQGFVEAFF; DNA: TGCGCCAGCAGCCAAGAAGGACAGGGGTTCGTTGAAGCTTTCTTT
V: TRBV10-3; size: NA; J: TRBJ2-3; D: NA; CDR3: CAISESGMGGTDTQYF; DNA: TGTGCCATCAGTGAGTCGGGCATGGGGGGCACAGATACGCAGTATTTT
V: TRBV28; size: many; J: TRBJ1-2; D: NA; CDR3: CATSGGVYGYTF; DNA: TGTGCCACATCGGGGGGTGTATATGGCTACACCTTC
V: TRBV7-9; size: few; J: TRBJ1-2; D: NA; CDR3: CASSLSPGRGYTF; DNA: TGTGCCAGCAGCTTATCCCCGGGGCGCGGCTACACCTTC
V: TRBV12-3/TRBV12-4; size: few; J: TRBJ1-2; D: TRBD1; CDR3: CASRPTDRDNYGYTF; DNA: TGTGCCAGCAGACCTACGGACAGGGATAACTATGGCTACACCTTC
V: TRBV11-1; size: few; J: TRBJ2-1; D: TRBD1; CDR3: CASSLPGQGSDEQFF; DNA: TGTGCCAGCAGCTTACCGGGACAGGGGAGCGATGAGCAGTTCTTC
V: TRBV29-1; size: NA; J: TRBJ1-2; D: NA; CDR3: CSVDWGLGGYTF; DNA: TGCAGCGTTGATTGGGGTTTGGGGGGCTACACCTTC
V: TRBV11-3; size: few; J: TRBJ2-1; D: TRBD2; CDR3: CASSSGTSGAGEQFF; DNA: TGTGCCAGCAGCTCCGGGACTAGCGGGGCGGGTGAGCAGTTCTTC
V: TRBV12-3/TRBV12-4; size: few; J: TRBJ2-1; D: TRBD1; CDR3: CASTSAGGTEQFF; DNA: TGTGCCAGCACCTCCGCAGGGGGAACTGAGCAGTTCTTC
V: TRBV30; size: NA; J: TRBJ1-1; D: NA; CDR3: CAWTKGGQNEAFF; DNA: TGTGCCTGGACGAAAGGGGGGCAAAATGAAGCTTTCTTT
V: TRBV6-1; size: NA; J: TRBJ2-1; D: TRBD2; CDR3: CASSSGRGYNEQFF; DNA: TGTGCCAGCAGTAGCGGGAGGGGGTACAATGAGCAGTTCTTC
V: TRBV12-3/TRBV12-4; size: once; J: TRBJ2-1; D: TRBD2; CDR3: CASSLRTSDSNEQFF; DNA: TGTGCCAGCAGTTTAAGGACTAGCGATTCCAATGAGCAGTTCTTC
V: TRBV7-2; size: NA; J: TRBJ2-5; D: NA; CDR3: CASSPEQGRAWETQYF; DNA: TGTGCCAGCAGCCCCGAGCAGGGAAGAGCTTGGGAGACCCAGTACTTC
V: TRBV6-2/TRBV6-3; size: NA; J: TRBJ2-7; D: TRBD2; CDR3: CASSTTSGSFYEQYF; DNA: TGTGCCAGCAGTACCACTAGCGGGAGTTTCTACGAGCAGTACTTC
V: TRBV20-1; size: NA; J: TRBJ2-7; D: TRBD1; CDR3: CSAWTGNSYEQYF; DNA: TGCAGTGCTTGGACAGGGAACTCCTACGAGCAGTACTTC
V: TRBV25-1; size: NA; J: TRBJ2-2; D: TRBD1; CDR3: CASSLQGAAGELFF; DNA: TGTGCCAGCAGTCTACAGGGGGCGGCCGGGGAGCTGTTTTTT
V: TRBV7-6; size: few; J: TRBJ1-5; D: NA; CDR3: CASSPDKRGQPQHF; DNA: TGTGCCAGCAGCCCCGACAAGAGAGGCCAGCCCCAGCATTTT
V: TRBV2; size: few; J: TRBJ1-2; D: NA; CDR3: CASSESRTPYGYTF; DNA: TGTGCCAGCAGTGAATCCCGGACGCCCTATGGCTACACCTTC
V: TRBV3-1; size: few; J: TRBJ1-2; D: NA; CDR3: CASSQEGVTHYGYTF; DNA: TGTGCCAGCAGCCAAGAAGGAGTCACTCACTATGGCTACACCTTC
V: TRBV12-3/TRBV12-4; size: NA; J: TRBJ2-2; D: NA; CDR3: CANSPSGELFF; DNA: TGTGCCAACAGTCCCTCCGGGGAGCTGTTTTTT
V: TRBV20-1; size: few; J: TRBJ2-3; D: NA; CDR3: CSARDFLGSSTDTQYF; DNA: TGCAGTGCTAGAGATTTCTTAGGGAGTAGCACAGATACGCAGTATTTT
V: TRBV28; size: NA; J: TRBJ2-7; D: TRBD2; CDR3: CASRDGGGFDSYEQYF; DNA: TGTGCCAGCAGGGATGGGGGGGGGTTTGACTCCTACGAGCAGTACTTC
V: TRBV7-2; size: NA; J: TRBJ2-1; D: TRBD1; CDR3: CASSDRTGFNEQFF; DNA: TGTGCCAGCAGCGACCGGACAGGATTCAATGAGCAGTTCTTC
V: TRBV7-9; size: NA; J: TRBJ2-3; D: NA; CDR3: CASSLISGDTQYF; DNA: TGTGCCAGCAGCTTAATCTCGGGAGATACGCAGTATTTT
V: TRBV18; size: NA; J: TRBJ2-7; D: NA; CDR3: CASSPAIYEQYF; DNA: TGTGCCAGCTCACCCGCCATTTACGAGCAGTACTTC
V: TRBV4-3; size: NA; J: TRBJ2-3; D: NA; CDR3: CASSQDRGGATDTQYF; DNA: TGCGCCAGCAGCCAAGATCGAGGGGGTGCCACAGATACGCAGTATTTT
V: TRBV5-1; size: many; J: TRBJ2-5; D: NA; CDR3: CASSLSPMDNQETQYF; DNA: TGCGCCAGCAGCTTGAGTCCTATGGACAACCAAGAGACCCAGTACTTC
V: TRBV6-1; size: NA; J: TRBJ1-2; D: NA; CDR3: CASTENSQGSYGYTF; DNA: TGTGCCAGCACCGAAAACTCTCAGGGGAGCTATGGCTACACCTTC
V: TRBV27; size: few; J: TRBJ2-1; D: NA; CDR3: CASSLSAGVNEQFF; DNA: TGTGCCAGCAGTTTATCAGCGGGCGTGAATGAGCAGTTCTTC
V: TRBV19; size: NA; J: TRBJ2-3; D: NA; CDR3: CASSPLVTDTQYF; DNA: TGTGCCAGTAGTCCCCTTGTGACAGATACGCAGTATTTT
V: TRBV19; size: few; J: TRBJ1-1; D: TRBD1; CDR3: CASTLPGTAKKAFF; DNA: TGTGCCAGTACTCTACCCGGGACAGCTAAGAAAGCTTTCTTT
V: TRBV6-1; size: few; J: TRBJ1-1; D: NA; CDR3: CASRESQYTEAFF; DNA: TGTGCCAGCAGAGAGAGCCAGTACACTGAAGCTTTCTTT